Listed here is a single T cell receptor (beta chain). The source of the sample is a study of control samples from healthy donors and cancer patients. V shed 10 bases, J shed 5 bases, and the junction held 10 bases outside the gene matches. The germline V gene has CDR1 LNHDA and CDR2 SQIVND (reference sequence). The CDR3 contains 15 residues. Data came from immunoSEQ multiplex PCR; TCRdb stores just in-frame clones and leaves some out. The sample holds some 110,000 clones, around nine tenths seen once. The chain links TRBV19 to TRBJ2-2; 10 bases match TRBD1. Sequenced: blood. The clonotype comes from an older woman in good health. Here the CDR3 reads CATNDRGPRTGELFF. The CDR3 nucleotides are TGTGCCACAAACGACAGGGGGCCTAGGACCGGGGAGCTGTTTTTT.